The 17 T cell receptor beta chains listed next were all sequenced from one sample in a study of T cells after yellow fever vaccination. TCRdb independently ran MiXCR on the 5' RACE reads; one entry per CDR3 protein. Seen here are some 350,000 distinct CDR3 sequences, around 3.9% observed once, and the top ten hold approximately 25%. The sample here was PBMCs, taken 5 days after the yellow fever booster vaccination. These receptors originate from a young man who received the YFV17D yellow fever vaccine.

Ten or more counts support this clonotype. The V gene is TRBV7-9, the J gene TRBJ2-1; 11 positions match TRBD1. The germline CDR1 and CDR2 sequences are SEHNR and FQNEAQ (reference sequence). This CDR3 comprises 18 residues. V gave up 1 base and J gave up 9 bases; unmatched junction bases: 14. Here the CDR3 reads CASSLEVMIGQGAREQFF. The CDR3 region has the DNA TGTGCCAGCAGCTTAGAAGTTATGATCGGACAGGGGGCGCGTGAGCAGTTCTTC.

This clonotype appeared many times. This rearrangement joins TRBV5-8 to TRBJ1-1; possible D gene TRBD1, 6 bases. Per germline, CDR1 SGHTS and CDR2 YDEGEE. The CDR3 is made up of 15 amino acids. The V end lost 5 bases, the J end lost 3 bases, and 17 bases lay between the germline ends. CDR3 sequence: CASSEPGTRDTEAFF. CDR3 coding DNA: TGTGCCAGCAGTGAACCCGGGACAAGGGACACTGAAGCTTTCTTT.

This clonotype was observed a few times. The rearrangement links TRBV5-4 to TRBJ1-1; 8 bases fit TRBD1. Losses at the gene ends were 5 bases for V and 5 bases for J; bases not matched to a gene: 11. CDR1 is SGHNT and CDR2 is YYREEE in the germline V gene (reference sequence). This CDR3 has 15 residues. CDR3 nucleotide sequence: TGTGCCAGCAGAACAGGGGGTGAAGTTGGTACTGAAGCTTTCTTT. Translation: CASRTGGEVGTEAFF.

This clonotype was found many times. V gene TRBV12-3 or TRBV12-4 combines with J gene TRBJ1-2; D is possibly TRBD1 (5 bases). The CDR3 spans 12 residues. V lost 6 bases and J lost 8, with 13 bases in between. The CDR3 reads CASRRDAWGYTF. DNA for the CDR3: TGTGCCAGCAGGCGGGACGCCTGGGGCTACACCTTC.

This clonotype was detected only a few times. The chain employs TRBV7-2 and TRBJ1-5; weak D call: TRBD1 (5 bases). The CDR3 sequence is 14 residues long. Looked up from germline, CDR1 is SGHTA and CDR2 is FQGNSA. The V end lost 5 bases, the J end lost 5 bases, and 13 bases lay between the germline ends. The CDR3 coding sequence is TGTGCCAGCAGCGAGAGGGTGGGGGATCAGCCCCAGCATTTT. Translated, it gives CASSERVGDQPQHF.

The CDR3 region is CAWGGTQGEKLFF. CDR3 sequence (DNA): TGTGCCTGGGGCGGGACCCAAGGGGAAAAACTGTTTTTT. The rearrangement links TRBV30 to TRBJ1-4; maybe TRBD1 (5 bases). Trimming took off 5 bases at V and 8 bases at J, with 15 bases between the two ends. This CDR3 contains 13 residues. Germline lookup yields CDR1 GTSNPN and CDR2 SVGIG (reference sequence). The variable domain in full, completed from reference TRBV30 and TRBJ1-4, reads SQTIHQWPATLVQPVGSPLSLECTVEGTSNPNLYWYRQAAGRGLQLLFYSVGIGQISSEVPQNLSASRPQDRQFILSSKKLLLSDSGFYLCAWGGTQGEKLFFGSGTQLSVL.

The sample holds many counts of this clonotype. At one end the junction does not follow the germline gene, possibly because of a read error. This rearrangement joins TRBV7-7 to TRBJ2-2; a possible D gene is TRBD1 (6 bases). Germline CDR1 is SSHAT and CDR2 is FNYEAQ (reference sequence). The CDR3 covers 15 residues. This chain's CDR3 is CASSQGQPGTGELFF. Written as DNA, the CDR3 is TGTGCTAGCAGCCAAGGACAGCCGGGCACCGGGGAGCTGTTTTTT.

The gene calls are TRBV6-5 and TRBJ2-2; D ambiguous. The CDR3 length is 14 residues. Trimming took off 3 bases at V and 6 bases at J, with 11 bases between the two ends. Per the germline V gene, CDR1 is MNHEY and CDR2 is SVGAGI. The CDR3 nucleotides are TGTGCCAGCAGTTATTGGGGTCCCGCCGGGGAGCTGTTTTTT. As protein: CASSYWGPAGELFF.

This chain uses TRBV7-3 with TRBJ2-1; TRBD2 matches at 8 bases. The germline gives CDR1 SGHTA, CDR2 FQGTGA. The CDR3 is 14 residues long. V shed 0 bases, J shed 9 bases, and the junction held 4 bases outside the gene matches. DNA for the CDR3: TGTGCCAGCAGCTTAACCGGGGGGGTAGGTGAGCAGTTCTTC. Amino acid sequence: CASSLTGGVGEQFF.

This clonotype was counted only a few times. DNA of the CDR3: TGCGCCAGCAGCCTACAGGGGGGAAATGAAAAACTGTTTTTT. It yields the protein CASSLQGGNEKLFF. The chain is built from TRBV4-3 and TRBJ1-4; 8 bases match TRBD1. Germline V gives CDR1 LGHNA, CDR2 YSLEER. This CDR3 contains 14 residues. With V trimmed by 4 bases and J by 5 bases, 3 bases remained unmatched.

The rearrangement joins TRBV27 to TRBJ2-1, with a weak D call TRBD2 (7 bases). CDR1 and CDR2 (germline): MNHEY, SMNVEV (reference sequence). The CDR3 spans 16 residues. The V end was cut by 0 bases, the J end by 9 bases, with 18 bases between. The CDR3 here is CASSLSWGGAYGEQFF. CDR3 bases: TGTGCCAGCAGTTTATCTTGGGGGGGGGCCTATGGTGAGCAGTTCTTC.

V and J are TRBV20-1 and TRBJ2-1; TRBD2 aligns across 8 bases. The CDR3 length is 14 residues. V gave up 5 bases and J gave up 3 bases; unmatched junction bases: 6. Germline-derived CDR1 and CDR2 are DFQATT and SNEGSKA (reference sequence). The DNA for the CDR3 is TGCAGTGCTCCCGGGACTAGTATCTACAATGAGCAGTTCTTC. This sequence encodes CSAPGTSIYNEQFF.

The chain has TRBV4-2 and TRBJ1-6, with a weak D call TRBD1 (5 bases). CDR1 and CDR2 from the germline V gene are LGHNA and YNFKEQ. The CDR3 is made up of 15 amino acids. V was pared by 8 bases and J by 5 bases, with 16 bases between. The DNA for the CDR3 is TGTGCCAGCGCCCCAGAGGGCAGGGATAATTCACCCCTCCACTTT. Protein product: CASAPEGRDNSPLHF.

V is TRBV29-1 and J is TRBJ2-7; D might be TRBD2 (7 bases). Germline CDR1 and CDR2: SQVTM and ANQGSEA. The V gene lost 4 bases and the J gene lost 5 bases, with 15 bases spanning the gap. The CDR3 length is 13 residues. Here the CDR3 DNA reads TGCAGCGTTGTCAAGGGGGGGACCAACGAGCAGTACTTC. Translated, it gives CSVVKGGTNEQYF.

In this sample, this clonotype turned up a few times. The gene calls are TRBV5-1 and TRBJ1-1; D call uncertain. This CDR3 spans 14 amino acids. V lost 4 bases to trimming and J lost 4 bases, with 14 bases between them. Germline assignment: CDR1 SGHRS and CDR2 YFSETQ. The CDR3 spells CASSEARLITEAFF. CDR3 sequence (DNA): TGCGCCAGCAGCGAGGCCAGACTGATCACTGAAGCTTTCTTT.

This clonotype was seen a handful of times. J is TRBJ2-3 and V is TRBV9; 7 bases align to TRBD2. The CDR3 has 16 amino acids. Losses at the gene ends were 2 bases for V and 2 bases for J; bases not matched to a gene: 8. Per germline, CDR1 SGDLS and CDR2 YYNGEE. The CDR3 nucleotides read TGTGCCAGCAGCGTTGGGCTAGCGGAGACCACAGATACGCAGTATTTT. This sequence encodes CASSVGLAETTDTQYF.

The rearrangement links TRBV11-1 to TRBJ2-4; 8 bases agree with TRBD2. The junction had 1 base not matched to a gene; V was cut back by 3 bases and J by 0 bases. The CDR3 is 15 residues long. Germline V gene data show CDR1 as SGHAT and CDR2 as FQDESV (reference sequence). This chain's CDR3 is CASSFRGGAKNIQYF. The CDR3 nucleotides read TGTGCCAGCAGCTTTCGGGGGGGAGCCAAAAACATTCAGTACTTC.